A selection of T cell receptor beta chains follows, all from one sample in a study of control samples from healthy donors and cancer patients. The assay was immunoSEQ multiplex PCR, and TCRdb's table has in-frame clones only and misses some. In the table there are roughly 170,000 clones, 88% of which are singletons. Specimen: blood. These receptors all come from a woman in her twenties or thirties in good health. The conserved cysteine and the conserved F or W are not part of the CDR3 here. The D gene is left open where the match is weak. Clone size is stated in some rows and not others, as once, few, many or a class when expanded.

cdr3_aa clone_size v_call d_call
ASSSRGQGYATQY NA TRBV11-2 TRBD1
ASSLVGGELF NA TRBV5-1 NA
ASSQELAGGLKGEQF once TRBV4-2 TRBD2
SVPTGGQETQY NA TRBV29-1 TRBD2
ASSLSLNTEAF NA TRBV5-1 NA
ATSFLREGRGNEQF few TRBV15 NA
ASRADSYSGNTIY NA TRBV6-5 NA
ASSPRPLLANEKLF NA TRBV19 NA
ASSSLAGVYEQY NA TRBV7-2 TRBD2
SVGPGQF NA TRBV29-1 NA
ASSSGTGISGNTIY NA TRBV5-1 TRBD1
AISAWGQDTEAF NA TRBV10-3 NA
ASSHLDRNYGYT NA TRBV14 NA
ASSQRTEFFSDTQY NA TRBV4-1 NA
ASSQPNGDEKLF NA TRBV4-1 NA
AISGYRDRPYGSSYNEQF NA TRBV10-3 TRBD1
ASSPGQSTGELF NA TRBV18 NA
ASIPKLNSGNTIY NA TRBV2 NA
ASSQARAEGRNTEAF NA TRBV3-1/TRBV3-2 NA
ASSLKTGGNQPQH NA TRBV7-2 TRBD1
ASTEGTSTDEQF NA TRBV6-5 TRBD2
ASSLSSWVGQETQY NA TRBV27 NA
ASRDAGTSENEQF few TRBV5-4 TRBD2
ASSIPLAGGNNEQF NA TRBV5-4 TRBD2
ASSQVGLGAKNIQY NA TRBV4-1 TRBD2
ASSSRSGSSYNEQF NA TRBV7-2 TRBD2
ASSNPRSGLQETQY once TRBV7-2 NA
ASSTGIGNSPLH few TRBV5-6 TRBD1
ASSHSDNYGYT NA TRBV18 NA
ASSETGTNEKLF few TRBV6-4 NA
ASSSGTSGRARGETQY few TRBV28 TRBD2
ASSPGDGRPYNEQF NA TRBV5-1 TRBD2
ASSPTQRGETQY NA TRBV3-1/TRBV3-2 TRBD2